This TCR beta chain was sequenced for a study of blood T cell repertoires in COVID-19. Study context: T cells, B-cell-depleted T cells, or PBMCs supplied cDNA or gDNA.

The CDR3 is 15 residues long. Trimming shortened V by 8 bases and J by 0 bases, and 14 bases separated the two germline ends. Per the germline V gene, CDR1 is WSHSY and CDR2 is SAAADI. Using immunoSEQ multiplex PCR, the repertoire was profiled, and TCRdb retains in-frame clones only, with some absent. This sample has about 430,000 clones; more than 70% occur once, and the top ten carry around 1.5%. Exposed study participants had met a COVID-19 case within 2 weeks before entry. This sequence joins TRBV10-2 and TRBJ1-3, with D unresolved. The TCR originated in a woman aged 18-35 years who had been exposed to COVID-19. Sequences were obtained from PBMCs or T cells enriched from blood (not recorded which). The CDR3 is CASEPSTASGNTIYF. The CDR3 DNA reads TGCGCCAGCGAGCCATCTACCGCCTCTGGAAACACCATATATTTT.